This T cell receptor beta chain emerged from a study of OX40 agonist ivuxolimab in advanced cancers. Across the whole study: Patients were dosed with the agonistic anti-OX40 (CD134) antibody ivuxolimab. Dose-escalation patients suffered from hepatocellular carcinoma, melanoma, renal cell or head and neck cancer. Three patients responded partially, comprising one with hepatocellular carcinoma and two with cutaneous melanoma. Study results and limitations: Circulating CD4+ and CD8+ T cells showed clonal expansion by week 6 at 0.1 to 3.0 mg/kg.

The CDR3 extends over 15 amino acids. Germline CDR1 reads SGHTA; CDR2 reads FQGNSA. The trim removed 4 bases at V and 10 bases at J, leaving 7 bases unmatched. TCRdb's table, derived via immunoSEQ multiplex PCR, lists solely in-frame clones and lacks some. The data hold 25,000 or so clones, with approximately 77% observed a single time. Comments on this clone: Its specificity is unknown.

The rearrangement links TRBV7-2 to TRBJ2-1; 13 bases fit TRBD2. The TCR originated in an adult with an advanced solid tumor such as melanoma, head and neck, liver or kidney cancer. The starting material was CD4+ or CD8+ T cells sorted from blood, obtained in a trial of the OX40 agonist ivuxolimab. This chain's CDR3 is CASSSSGLAGEEQFF. The CDR3 DNA reads TGTGCCAGCAGCTCATCCGGACTAGCGGGGGAAGAGCAGTTCTTC.